A selection of T cell receptor beta chains follows, all from one sample in a study of metastatic and nonmetastatic thyroid tumors. TCRdb reprocessed the PCR reads via MiXCR. The sample shows over 15,000 clones, around 13% of them seen only once. Sequencing was performed on blood. These receptors came from a female donor with papillary thyroid cancer or a benign thyroid nodule (not recorded which). Some clones in this sample may be carry-over from other donors' samples. CDR3s include the opening cysteine and the closing phenylalanine or tryptophan. Where a row states a size, it is once, few, many or the class of an expanded clone; other rows omit it.

j_gene,v_gene,abundance,len,CDR3aa
TRBJ2-7,TRBV11-2,many,12,CASSKTWIEQYF
TRBJ2-3,TRBV12-3/TRBV12-4,many,12,CASTHGVGTQYF
TRBJ2-1,TRBV12-3/TRBV12-4,NA,18,CASSLKLAWGPQFNEQFF
TRBJ1-2,TRBV7-9,many,13,CASSLVDSYGYTF
TRBJ2-5,TRBV6-1,few,15,CASSEVAGSQETQYF
TRBJ2-1,TRBV5-1,many,14,CASSLVTGDNEQFF
TRBJ2-1,TRBV29-1,medium-sized,13,CSALGSSYNEQFF
TRBJ2-5,TRBV12-3/TRBV12-4,many,17,CASSLAPSGRAPETQYF
TRBJ2-1,TRBV6-5,many,20,CASSPTAGTGEGSSYNEQFF
TRBJ2-3,TRBV27,NA,16,CASSLSDRGRSDTQYF
TRBJ2-7,TRBV6-1,NA,15,CASSLYSARPYEQYF
TRBJ1-6,TRBV27,medium-sized,15,CASSLSQGGDSPLHF
TRBJ1-3,TRBV7-6,many,14,CASSPRDRGGTIYF
TRBJ2-1,TRBV10-3,many,15,CAISERQTSVQEQFF
TRBJ1-1,TRBV29-1,many,15,CSVEGVVDRDGEAFF
TRBJ2-1,TRBV24-1,NA,12,CATGTLDNEQFF
TRBJ1-2,TRBV7-2,many,13,CASSTGYGGGYTF
TRBJ1-6,TRBV5-1,many,16,CASSLGQRGYNSPLHF
TRBJ1-1,TRBV28,many,13,CASSSQPGLVAFF
TRBJ1-6,TRBV6-1,medium-sized,13,CASSENGNSPLHF
TRBJ2-3,TRBV28,few,14,CASLHGLGTDTQYF
TRBJ2-5,TRBV20-1,many,14,CSARVGGPKETQYF
TRBJ1-5,TRBV5-1,many,15,CASSLDGTNPQPQHF
TRBJ2-7,TRBV7-9,many,14,CASSLIGGLYEQYF
TRBJ2-1,TRBV30,many,14,CAWSGDGGYNEQFF
TRBJ2-2,TRBV12-3/TRBV12-4,medium-sized,11,CASRGGGELFF
TRBJ2-1,TRBV4-1,many,17,CASSQGTSGSSYNEQFF
TRBJ1-2,TRBV29-1,many,13,CSVGLRVENGYTF
TRBJ2-1,TRBV19,many,14,CASSILGNNNEQFF
TRBJ2-7,TRBV6-2/TRBV6-3,few,13,CASSYGAYYEHYF
TRBJ2-1,TRBV7-2,many,17,CASSQVAGLAGHNEQFF
TRBJ2-1,TRBV28,many,13,CASSFRPNNEQFF
TRBJ2-2,TRBV11-2,NA,14,CASNQGWNTGELFF
TRBJ2-1,TRBV2,many,13,CASGGGLYDEQFF
TRBJ1-3,TRBV3-1,many,14,CASSARETGNTIYF
TRBJ2-3,TRBV28,many,15,CASSAPGRGVDTQYF
TRBJ2-1,TRBV2,few,13,CASIAGTYNEQFF
TRBJ1-5,TRBV28,few,17,CASSLDIGCRRDQPQHF
TRBJ2-7,TRBV4-3,many,19,CASSLLIGLAGGRSYEQYF
TRBJ1-5,TRBV18,many,13,CASSPTQDQPQHF
TRBJ2-1,TRBV5-1,medium-sized,16,CASSHRAGGSGNEQFF
TRBJ2-5,TRBV30,many,11,CAWSEEETQYF
TRBJ1-2,TRBV20-1,many,12,CSATPRVGGYTF
TRBJ1-5,TRBV19,many,14,CASSIPQGPGPQHF
TRBJ2-1,TRBV10-3,many,17,CAISVGPDSGGDNEQFF
TRBJ2-5,TRBV12-3/TRBV12-4,few,14,CASSSGGSQETQYF
TRBJ2-1,TRBV24-1,many,17,CATSFQGLRDSNNEQFF
TRBJ2-1,TRBV3-1,many,17,CASSQDHAGLSYNEQFF
TRBJ2-1,TRBV20-1,many,10,CSARRLEQFF
TRBJ2-7,TRBV5-1,NA,13,CASSSYLQLGHYF